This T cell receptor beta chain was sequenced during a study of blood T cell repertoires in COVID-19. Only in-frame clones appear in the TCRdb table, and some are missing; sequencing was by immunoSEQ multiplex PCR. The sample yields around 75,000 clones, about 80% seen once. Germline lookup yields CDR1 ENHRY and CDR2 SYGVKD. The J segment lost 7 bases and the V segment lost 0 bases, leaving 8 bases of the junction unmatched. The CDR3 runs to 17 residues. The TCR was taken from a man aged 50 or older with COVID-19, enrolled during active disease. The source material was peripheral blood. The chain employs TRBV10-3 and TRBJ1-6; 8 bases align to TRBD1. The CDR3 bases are TGTGCCATCAGTGAGTCGACGGTGGGACAGGCGAATTCACCCCTCCACTTT. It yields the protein CAISESTVGQANSPLHF.